A single sample is the source of the 31 T cell receptor beta chains below, sequenced in a study of T cells in tumors after PD-1 blockade. Measured with immunoSEQ multiplex PCR; TCRdb has only the in-frame clones, and not every one. The sample includes 30,000 to 35,000 clones, 73% of them seen just once. The specimen comprised PBMCs, sampled after anti-PD-1 treatment. The receptors stem from a human donor with basal cell carcinoma.

CDR3 sequence: CASSLGGSEVRKNIQYF. The CDR3 region has the DNA TGTGCCAGCAGCTTGGGCGGGTCTGAAGTGAGGAAAAACATTCAGTACTTC. J is TRBJ2-4 and V is TRBV5-6; weak D call: TRBD2 (5 bases). Germline lookup yields CDR1 SGHDT and CDR2 YYEEEE. V was trimmed by 0 bases and J by 4 bases, leaving 17 bases between them. The CDR3 totals 17 residues.

The rearrangement uses TRBV5-1 and TRBJ2-3; possibly TRBD1 for D (6 bases). Germline CDR1 SGHRS, CDR2 YFSETQ. V was shortened by 3 bases and J by 6 bases, with 17 bases between the two germline ends. This CDR3 is built from 15 residues. CDR3 amino acids: CASSSRGSTSDTQYF. The DNA for the CDR3 is TGCGCCAGCAGCTCGAGGGGGTCAACTAGTGATACGCAGTATTTT.

The J gene is TRBJ2-7, the V gene TRBV28; 8 bases are a match to TRBD2. Losses at the gene ends were 8 bases for V and 3 bases for J; bases not matched to a gene: 0. CDR3 length equals 11 residues. Germline CDR1 and CDR2: MDHEN and SYDVKM. In nucleotides, the CDR3 is TGTGCCAGCCGGGAGGGCTACGAGCAGTACTTC. This codes for CASREGYEQYF.

J is TRBJ2-7 and V is TRBV7-9; TRBD2 aligns across 7 bases. This CDR3 is 12 amino acids long. Trimming at V came to 5 bases and at J to 4 bases, leaving 2 bases not matched to a gene. CDR1 and CDR2 from the germline V gene are SEHNR and FQNEAQ (reference sequence). As DNA, the CDR3 is TGTGCCAGCAGCCGCGGGAGTTACGAGCAGTACTTC. Its protein is CASSRGSYEQYF.

This chain joins TRBV6-5 and TRBJ1-3; TRBD1 is a possible D gene (6 bases). This CDR3 has 14 amino acids. CDR1 is MNHEY, CDR2 SVGAGI, per germline. The V end was cut by 7 bases, the J end by 2 bases, with 12 bases between. The CDR3 region is CASTKRQAGNTIYF. The CDR3 nucleotides read TGTGCCAGCACCAAAAGACAGGCTGGAAACACCATATATTTT.

The rearrangement uses TRBV7-8 and TRBJ2-7; 13 nucleotides match TRBD2. The trim removed 5 bases at V and 1 base at J, leaving 5 bases unmatched. CDR1 and CDR2 (germline): SGHVS, FQNEAQ. The CDR3 sequence is 16 residues long. The CDR3 protein is CASSPRTSGGSYEQYF. Written as DNA, the CDR3 is TGTGCCAGCAGCCCCCGGACTAGCGGGGGTTCCTACGAGCAGTACTTC.

The rearrangement uses TRBV9 and TRBJ1-4; possibly TRBD1 for D (6 bases). The V and J ends lost 0 bases and 5 bases respectively, with 11 bases between them. The CDR3 loop spans 15 amino acids. Looked up from germline, CDR1 is SGDLS and CDR2 is YYNGEE. The CDR3 protein is CASSVGGGGNEKLFF. The CDR3 DNA sequence: TGTGCCAGCAGCGTAGGCGGAGGGGGGAATGAAAAACTGTTTTTT.

Comments on this clone: At the DNA level, this CDR3 is encoded by other sequences in the same sample as well. The CDR3 sequence is CASSLAGGIGNTEAFF. The CDR3 DNA sequence: TGTGCCAGCAGCCTGGCAGGGGGAATCGGGAACACTGAAGCTTTCTTT. This chain links TRBV14 with TRBJ1-1; 7 bases align to TRBD1. J was trimmed by 1 base and V by 4 bases; bases with no gene match: 9. Germline CDR1 and CDR2: SGHDN and FVKESK. The CDR3 totals 16 residues.

This clone was observed many times. This chain joins TRBV4-3 and TRBJ2-1, with 7 nucleotides matching TRBD1. There are 17 residues in the CDR3. Germline lookup yields CDR1 LGHNA and CDR2 YSLEER. J gave up 4 bases and V 0 bases, and 9 bases lay outside the gene matches. CDR3 sequence (DNA): TGCGCCAGCAGCCAAGATCCCCCAGGGGGTGGGTACAATGAGCAGTTCTTC. This translates into CASSQDPPGGGYNEQFF.

The rearrangement uses TRBV19 and TRBJ2-7, with 15 bases lining up with TRBD2. Losses at the gene ends were 9 bases for V and 0 bases for J; bases not matched to a gene: 6. The CDR3 runs to 16 residues. Germline CDR1 is LNHDA and CDR2 is SQIVND (reference sequence). The chain's CDR3 is CASRTSGGVSSYEQYF. CDR3 nucleotide sequence: TGTGCCAGCCGGACTAGCGGGGGGGTGAGCTCCTACGAGCAGTACTTC.

This chain links TRBV28 with TRBJ2-5, with unresolved D. Trimming cost V 3 bases and J 2 bases, with 7 bases left between them. The CDR3 runs 13 residues. Germline lookup yields CDR1 MDHEN and CDR2 SYDVKM. The CDR3: CASSFHTQETQYF. Written as DNA, the CDR3 is TGTGCCAGCAGTTTTCACACACAAGAGACCCAGTACTTC.

The chain recombines TRBV28 with TRBJ1-2; the D gene is possibly TRBD1 (5 bases). Germline lookup yields CDR1 MDHEN and CDR2 SYDVKM. Deletions cut 6 bases from V and 1 base from J, with 6 bases between. The CDR3 is 12 residues long. CDR3 bases: TGTGCCAGCAGAGACAGTAACTATGGCTACACCTTC. Translating gives CASRDSNYGYTF.

The rearrangement uses TRBV3-1 (or the pseudogene TRBV3-2) and TRBJ1-2; D is unclear. V was shortened by 3 bases and J by 5 bases, with 19 bases between the two germline ends. Germline CDR1 reads LGHDT; CDR2 reads YNNKEL (reference sequence). The CDR3 length is 16 residues. The CDR3 spells CASSHMLGPGGYGYTF. The CDR3 DNA is TGTGCCAGCAGCCATATGCTGGGCCCCGGTGGGTATGGCTACACCTTC.

The V and J genes are TRBV27 and TRBJ1-5; D ambiguous. The CDR3 has 13 amino acids. Germline CDR1 MNHEY, CDR2 SMNVEV (reference sequence). V lost 4 bases to trimming and J lost 2 bases, with 6 bases between them. The CDR3 is CASSWGRNQPQHF. CDR3 DNA sequence: TGTGCCAGCAGTTGGGGTCGCAATCAGCCCCAGCATTTT.

J is TRBJ2-7 and V is TRBV7-2, with D possibly TRBD1 on 6 matching bases. The length of the CDR3 is 13 residues. The V end was cut by 5 bases, the J end by 6 bases, with 14 bases between. The germline CDR1 and CDR2 sequences are SGHTA and FQGNSA. The CDR3: CASSNQDRGEQYF. The CDR3 DNA sequence: TGTGCCAGCAGCAACCAGGACAGAGGCGAGCAGTACTTC.

This chain uses TRBV2 with TRBJ2-4; D ambiguous. CDR1 is SNHLY, CDR2 FYNNEI, per germline. Trimming pared 3 bases from V and 3 bases from J, leaving 9 bases between. The CDR3 totals 14 residues. The DNA for the CDR3 is TGTGCCAGCAGTGACAGGCAGGTCAAAAACATTCAGTACTTC. Residues: CASSDRQVKNIQYF.

This clone was seen only once. V gene TRBV7-2 combines with J gene TRBJ1-4; 8 bases map to TRBD1. The CDR3 consists of 15 residues. With V trimmed by 1 base and J by 3 bases, 1 base remained unmatched. CDR1 is SGHTA and CDR2 is FQGNSA in the germline V gene. The CDR3 is CASSLVQGANEKLFF. The CDR3 DNA sequence: TGTGCCAGCAGCTTAGTACAGGGGGCTAATGAAAAACTGTTTTTT.

This sequence joins TRBV6-5 and TRBJ1-1; D perhaps matches TRBD1 (5 bases). Trimming left V 10 bases short and J 0 bases short, with 12 bases between. The CDR3 is made up of 13 amino acids. Germline V gene sequence: CDR1 MNHEY, CDR2 SVGAGI. Here the CDR3 DNA reads TGTGCCACCTCACGGGGGATGAACACTGAAGCTTTCTTT. Translated, it gives CATSRGMNTEAFF.

The chain links TRBV3-1 (or the pseudogene TRBV3-2) to TRBJ1-2; 11 nucleotides agree with TRBD1. The CDR3 spans 15 residues. Germline V gives CDR1 LGHDT, CDR2 YNNKEL (reference sequence). V shed 4 bases and J 8 bases; nucleotides not matched to a gene: 9. Here the CDR3 DNA reads TGTGCCAGCAGCCTCCGGGACAGGGGGGCGGCGGGCTACACCTTC. Protein sequence: CASSLRDRGAAGYTF.

This clone has only one observation. The CDR3 sequence: CASSVTPLAQYTSGANVLTF. For the CDR3, the DNA is TGTGCCAGCAGCGTCACCCCTCTGGCTCAGTATACCTCTGGGGCCAACGTCCTGACTTTC. The rearrangement joins TRBV9 to TRBJ2-6; D gene ambiguous. Germline V gene sequence: CDR1 SGDLS, CDR2 YYNGEE. Trimming took 2 bases from V and 0 from J, leaving 21 bases between them. The CDR3 is made up of 20 amino acids.

The chain has TRBV2 and TRBJ2-4; the D is unclear. Germline CDR1 and CDR2: SNHLY and FYNNEI. The CDR3 length is 14 residues. V was trimmed by 6 bases and J by 1 base, leaving 10 bases between them. Here the CDR3 reads CASRLTVAKNIQYF. CDR3 sequence (DNA): TGTGCCAGCAGACTAACGGTCGCCAAAAACATTCAGTACTTC. Combining the CDR3 with reference TRBV2 and TRBJ2-4 gives the whole variable domain EPEVTQTPSHQVTQMGQEVILRCVPISNHLYFYWYRQILGQKVEFLVSFYNNEISEKSEIFDDQFSVERPDGSNFTLKIRSTKLEDSAMYFCASRLTVAKNIQYFGAGTRLSVL.

The chain is built from TRBV6-6 and TRBJ2-7; unclear D gene. Germline lookup yields CDR1 MNHNY and CDR2 SVGAGI (reference sequence). Trimming took off 6 bases at V and 7 bases at J, with 13 bases between the two ends. The CDR3 covers 12 residues. In nucleotides, the CDR3 is TGTGCCAGCAGCCTCGGTTCGTTAGAGCAGTACTTC. Residues: CASSLGSLEQYF.

The chain has TRBV28 and TRBJ1-3; D ambiguous. CDR1 and CDR2 from the germline V gene are MDHEN and SYDVKM. The CDR3 has 14 residues. Trimming left V 1 base short and J 2 bases short, with 6 bases between. This CDR3 is CASSLSEAGNTIYF. The CDR3 DNA reads as TGTGCCAGCAGTTTATCTGAGGCTGGAAACACCATATATTTT.

The rearrangement uses TRBV19 and TRBJ1-5; perhaps TRBD1 as D (6 bases). V was pared by 2 bases and J by 3 bases, with 11 bases between. This CDR3 region has 15 residues. Germline-derived CDR1 and CDR2 are LNHDA and SQIVND (reference sequence). The CDR3 nucleotides read TGTGCCAGTAGTATAAAACGGGACAACAATCAGCCCCAGCATTTT. Its translation is CASSIKRDNNQPQHF.

The rearrangement joins TRBV5-1 to TRBJ2-1; 12 positions agree with TRBD2. The germline V gene encodes CDR1 SGHRS and CDR2 YFSETQ. The CDR3 runs to 15 residues. J gave up 7 bases and V 0 bases, and 2 bases lay outside the gene matches. The chain's CDR3 is CASSLELAGGNEQFF. The CDR3 nucleotides read TGCGCCAGCAGCTTGGAGCTAGCGGGGGGGAATGAGCAGTTCTTC.

This clone showed up just once. Within the sample, other DNA sequences also encode this same CDR3. The J gene is TRBJ2-1, the V gene TRBV29-1, with TRBD2 matching 8 bases. The CDR3 spans 14 residues. Trimming removed 6 bases from V and 15 bases from J; junction bases left unmatched: 19. CDR1 is SQVTM and CDR2 is ANQGSEA in the germline V gene. The CDR3 here is CSVFSGSGPSLRFF. The CDR3 DNA sequence: TGCAGCGTCTTCAGCGGGAGTGGTCCTAGTCTCCGGTTCTTC.

V gene TRBV27 combines with J gene TRBJ2-7, with D hard to call. Germline-derived CDR1 and CDR2 are MNHEY and SMNVEV (reference sequence). V gave up 5 bases and J gave up 1 base, with 15 bases separating them. CDR3 length equals 15 residues. The DNA for the CDR3 is TGTGCCAGCAGTACACCCTCAATCCGGTCCTACGAGCAGTACTTC. Protein product: CASSTPSIRSYEQYF.

The rearrangement uses TRBV19 and TRBJ2-3; D perhaps matches TRBD1 (6 bases). CDR3 length: 15 residues. Looked up from germline, CDR1 is LNHDA and CDR2 is SQIVND (reference sequence). V was cut by 1 base and J by 4 bases, with 12 bases left in between. The CDR3 spells CASSIGQGFPDTQYF. Here the CDR3 DNA reads TGTGCCAGTAGTATAGGGCAGGGGTTTCCAGATACGCAGTATTTT.

The V call is TRBV7-9, the J call TRBJ2-7; the D gene could be TRBD1 or TRBD2 (5 bases each). With 3 bases removed from V and 2 bases from J, the gap between germline ends came to 11 bases. Germline lookup yields CDR1 SEHNR and CDR2 FQNEAQ (reference sequence). This CDR3 region has 14 residues. The CDR3 bases are TGTGCCAGCAGCTTCGGGGCCACTACCTACGAGCAGTACTTC. The encoded protein is CASSFGATTYEQYF.

The chain employs TRBV19 and TRBJ2-3; the D gene is possibly TRBD1 (7 bases). Trimming removed 8 bases at V and 0 bases at J, with 27 bases between. This CDR3 is 19 amino acids long. The germline CDR1 and CDR2 sequences are LNHDA and SQIVND (reference sequence). The CDR3 DNA sequence: TGTGCCAGTTCTAAGCCGGCAGGGGGGCTTATTGGTAGCACAGATACGCAGTATTTT. Translated, it gives CASSKPAGGLIGSTDTQYF.

This chain links TRBV6-6 with TRBJ2-7; possible D gene TRBD1, 5 bases. The CDR3 extends over 14 amino acids. V dropped 7 bases and J dropped 6 bases, with 19 bases sitting between them. Germline CDR1 is MNHNY and CDR2 is SVGAGI (reference sequence). This chain's CDR3 is CASNGPDRSGEQYF. CDR3 coding DNA: TGTGCCAGCAACGGACCCGACAGATCCGGCGAGCAGTACTTC.